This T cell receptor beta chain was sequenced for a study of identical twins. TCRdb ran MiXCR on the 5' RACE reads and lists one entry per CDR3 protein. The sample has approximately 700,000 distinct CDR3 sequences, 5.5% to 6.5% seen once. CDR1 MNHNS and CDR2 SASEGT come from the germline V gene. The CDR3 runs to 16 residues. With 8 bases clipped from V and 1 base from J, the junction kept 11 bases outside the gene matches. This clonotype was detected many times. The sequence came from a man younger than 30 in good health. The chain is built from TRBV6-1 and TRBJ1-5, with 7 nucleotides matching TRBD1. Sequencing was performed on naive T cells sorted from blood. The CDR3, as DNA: TGTGCCAGCGGGTCCAGGGGGACCGGGAGCAATCAGCCCCAGCATTTT. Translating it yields CASGSRGTGSNQPQHF.